What follows describes a single T cell receptor beta chain. Its antigen is still unknown. The data were taken from a study of T cell responses to AZD1222 COVID-19 vaccine. Study-level findings and limits: The CD4 TCRs associated with vaccination extended across spike and predominated at 160-218 and 743-854. The sample set comprised mostly white British donors with more females, and clonal diversity was possibly underestimated. Repertoire sampling occurred only after the peak T cell response.

TCRdb's table, derived via immunoSEQ multiplex PCR, lists solely in-frame clones and lacks some. The sample lists approximately 150,000 clones, 90% seen once, with 2.5% to 3% in the top ten. Looked up from germline, CDR1 is SGDLS and CDR2 is YYNGEE. This CDR3 is 17 amino acids long. After removal of 0 bases from V and 2 bases from J, the junction contained 6 bases not matched to a gene. The source was peripheral blood, collected on day 0 of AZD1222 vaccination. The V call is TRBV9, the J call TRBJ2-2; 8 nucleotides match TRBD2. This clonotype was sampled from an adult in good health. The CDR3 DNA sequence: TGTGCCAGCAGCGTAGGGGGCAGCGGGGGAAACACCGGGGAGCTGTTTTTT. It yields the protein CASSVGGSGGNTGELFF.